Listed below are T cell receptor beta chains from one sample, sequenced in a study of T cells in Graves' hyperthyroidism and ophthalmopathy. MiXCR, applied by TCRdb to the multiplex PCR reads, yields one record per CDR3 protein. The table shows approximately 350,000 distinct CDR3 sequences, with 13% to 15% occurring only once. Input material: blood. These receptors were collected from a woman aged 55-75 years with Graves' ophthalmopathy. The CDR3 runs from the conserved cysteine through the conserved F or W. The D gene is left open where the match is weak. Where a row states a size, it is once, few, many or the class of an expanded clone; other rows omit it.

>TRBV2|many|.|TRBJ2-7
CASRTGAGEQYF
TGTGCCAGCCGGACGGGGGCCGGCGAGCAGTACTTC
>TRBV6-5|.|.|TRBJ1-4
CASSYSQAWGEKLFF
TGTGCCAGCAGTTACTCTCAGGCGTGGGGTGAAAAACTGTTTTTT
>TRBV12-5|many|.|TRBJ1-1
CASGLAHGYMNTEAFF
TGTGCTAGTGGTTTGGCACACGGATACATGAACACTGAAGCTTTCTTT
>TRBV10-3|few|.|TRBJ2-1
CAISESFGRTNEQFF
TGTGCCATCAGTGAGTCTTTTGGGAGAACGAATGAGCAGTTCTTC
>TRBV20-1|few|TRBD2|TRBJ2-3
CSASSFSGASTDTQYF
TGCAGTGCTAGTTCCTTTAGCGGGGCTAGCACAGATACGCAGTATTTT
>TRBV3-1|many|TRBD1|TRBJ1-6
CASSRAQGNSPLHF
TGTGCCAGCAGCCGAGCACAGGGGAATTCACCCCTCCACTTT
>TRBV24-1|many|TRBD2|TRBJ2-1
CATSDPSGRARTYNEQFF
TGTGCCACCAGTGACCCTAGCGGGAGGGCCCGGACCTACAATGAGCAGTTCTTC
>TRBV30|many|.|TRBJ2-2
CAWSVFGELFF
TGTGCCTGGAGTGTATTTGGGGAGCTGTTTTTT
>TRBV30|.|TRBD1|TRBJ1-5
CAWSTSGTGVSNQPQHF
TGTGCCTGGAGTACCTCCGGGACAGGGGTTAGCAATCAGCCCCAGCATTTT
>TRBV28|many|TRBD2|TRBJ2-1
CASSWTGGRRNEQFF
TGTGCCAGCAGTTGGACGGGCGGGAGGAGAAATGAGCAGTTCTTC
>TRBV2|many|.|TRBJ2-3
CASSEAEAGGDTQYF
TGTGCCAGCAGTGAAGCGGAGGCCGGCGGAGATACGCAGTATTTT
>TRBV4-1|few|TRBD1|TRBJ1-2
CASSPRDRAYGYTF
TGCGCCAGCAGCCCCCGGGACAGGGCCTATGGCTACACCTTC
>TRBV2|many|TRBD2|TRBJ2-1
CASSTSGGNNEQFF
TGTGCCAGCAGTACTAGCGGGGGCAACAATGAGCAGTTCTTC
>TRBV28|many|.|TRBJ2-1
CASSHWEFNEQFF
TGTGCCAGCAGCCACTGGGAGTTTAATGAGCAGTTCTTC
>TRBV15|few|TRBD1|TRBJ2-5
CATSTHFGQAPQETQYF
TGTGCCACCAGCACTCACTTCGGACAGGCTCCTCAAGAGACCCAGTACTTC
>TRBV6-1|.|TRBD1|TRBJ2-2
CAIKPNRGYSSGELFF
TGTGCCATCAAGCCGAACAGGGGTTATTCATCCGGGGAGCTGTTTTTT
>TRBV20-1|.|TRBD1|TRBJ2-7
CSAPGQGLEQYF
TGCAGTGCACCCGGACAGGGGCTCGAGCAGTACTTC
>TRBV28|many|.|TRBJ2-5
CASSLGRAYQETQYF
TGTGCCAGCAGTTTGGGCAGGGCTTACCAAGAGACCCAGTACTTC
>TRBV27|few|.|TRBJ1-3
CASSFAAGNTIYF
TGTGCCAGCAGTTTCGCTGCTGGAAACACCATATATTTT
>TRBV5-1|.|.|TRBJ2-5
CASSFRGAYQETQYF
TGTGCCAGCAGCTTTAGGGGAGCGTACCAAGAGACCCAGTACTTC
>TRBV2|many|TRBD2|TRBJ2-1
CASSGLAALEGFF
TGTGCCAGCAGTGGGCTAGCGGCCCTCGAGGGGTTCTTC
>TRBV20-1|many|TRBD2|TRBJ2-1
CSAGDSGREQFF
TGCAGTGCCGGCGATAGCGGGAGGGAGCAGTTCTTC
>TRBV6-2/TRBV6-3|few|.|TRBJ2-7
CASRRLGAYEQYF
TGTGCCAGCAGGAGACTGGGGGCGTACGAGCAGTACTTC
>TRBV6-5|many|.|TRBJ2-2
CASSSRLTGELFF
TGTGCCAGCAGTTCTCGTCTCACCGGGGAGCTGTTTTTT
>TRBV28|many|.|TRBJ1-1
CASRSQGGYTEAFF
TGTGCCAGCCGGAGTCAGGGTGGGTACACTGAAGCTTTCTTT
>TRBV19|many|.|TRBJ2-6
CASSMGSGANVLTF
TGTGCCAGTAGTATGGGCTCTGGGGCCAACGTCCTGACTTTC
>TRBV20-1|many|.|TRBJ1-5
CSARSGRAEPQHF
TGCAGTGCTAGAAGTGGCAGGGCCGAGCCCCAGCATTTT
>TRBV15|.|TRBD1|TRBJ2-3
CATSASGTGVTDTQYF
TGTGCCACCAGCGCCAGCGGGACAGGGGTTACAGATACGCAGTATTTT
>TRBV5-1|.|TRBD1|TRBJ2-1
CASSLENRGTYNEQFF
TGCGCCAGCAGCTTGGAGAACAGGGGGACATACAATGAGCAGTTCTTC
>TRBV20-1|many|.|TRBJ2-2
CSAKTPSTGELFF
TGCAGTGCTAAGACCCCCAGCACCGGGGAGCTGTTTTTT
>TRBV9|many|TRBD2|TRBJ2-5
CASSVGGRGETQYF
TGTGCCAGCAGCGTAGGGGGGAGGGGAGAGACCCAGTACTTC
>TRBV30|many|TRBD2|TRBJ2-1
CAWSLAGGGEQFF
TGTGCCTGGAGTTTAGCGGGAGGAGGTGAGCAGTTCTTC
>TRBV12-3/TRBV12-4|many|.|TRBJ1-4
CASSPGQREKLFF
TGTGCCAGCAGCCCCGGGCAGAGGGAAAAACTGTTTTTT
>TRBV5-1|.|TRBD2|TRBJ2-3
CASSSEAGGATQYF
TGCGCCAGCAGCTCCGAAGCGGGAGGGGCAACGCAGTATTTT
>TRBV19|.|.|TRBJ2-7
CASSAGQPYEQYF
TGTGCCAGTAGTGCGGGACAACCCTACGAGCAGTACTTC
>TRBV12-3/TRBV12-4|.|.|TRBJ1-5
CASSRGLNQPQHF
TGTGCCAGCAGCCGAGGACTGAATCAGCCCCAGCATTTT